The 29 T cell receptor beta chains presented below share a single source sample, sequenced in a study of control samples from healthy donors and cancer patients. Assay: immunoSEQ multiplex PCR; the TCRdb copy retains only in-frame clones and omits some. The sample contains some 110,000 clones, 75% to 90% of which appear only once. The sample was PBMCs. These receptors all come from a woman in her 50s with colorectal cancer.

V usage is TRBV10-1 and J usage is TRBJ2-7; D not certain. There are 12 residues in the CDR3. Germline values: CDR1 WNHNN, CDR2 SYGVQD (reference sequence). The V end was cut by 0 bases, the J end by 3 bases, with 3 bases between. The CDR3 loop is CASSESRYEQYF. CDR3 nucleotide sequence: TGCGCCAGCAGTGAGTCGCGCTACGAGCAGTACTTC.

The genes are TRBV2 and TRBJ1-1; D unresolved. Trimming pared 2 bases from V and 0 bases from J, leaving 4 bases between. In germline, CDR1 is SNHLY, CDR2 FYNNEI. This CDR3 has 13 residues. The chain's CDR3 is CASSESLNTEAFF. CDR3 nucleotides: TGTGCCAGCAGTGAAAGTTTGAACACTGAAGCTTTCTTT.

J is TRBJ2-5 and V is TRBV3-1 (or the pseudogene TRBV3-2); D is possibly TRBD1 or TRBD2 (5 bases each). Germline CDR1 and CDR2: LGHDT and YNNKEL (reference sequence). V lost 4 bases and J lost 2, with 11 bases in between. The CDR3 has 14 residues. The CDR3 loop is CASSLQGRQETQYF. CDR3 bases: TGTGCCAGCAGCCTTCAGGGACGACAAGAGACCCAGTACTTC.

V gene TRBV5-1 combines with J gene TRBJ2-1; TRBD1 is a possible D gene (6 bases). Trimming pared 4 bases from V and 9 bases from J, leaving 14 bases between. Per germline, CDR1 SGHRS and CDR2 YFSETQ. The CDR3 totals 13 residues. The CDR3 DNA sequence: TGCGCCAGCAGCGCAGGGGTTCGACGTGAGCAGTTCTTC. Protein: CASSAGVRREQFF.

The CDR3 nucleotides are TGTGCCTGGCATAGACCGGGCCCCCGGAGTGGGCAGTTCTTC. Amino acid sequence: CAWHRPGPRSGQFF. This rearrangement joins TRBV30 to TRBJ2-1, with D hard to call. The CDR3 has 14 amino acids. V was cut by 5 bases and J by 12 bases, with 23 bases left in between. CDR1 and CDR2 (germline): GTSNPN, SVGIG (reference sequence).

The rearrangement links TRBV3-1 (or the pseudogene TRBV3-2) to TRBJ1-2; unclear D gene. The ends were cut back, 0 bases at V and 8 bases at J, with 19 bases in the middle. This CDR3 contains 16 residues. Per the germline V gene, CDR1 is LGHDT and CDR2 is YNNKEL (reference sequence). CDR3 protein: CASSQDSSVRAKGYTF. The CDR3 DNA sequence: TGTGCCAGCAGCCAAGACTCCAGCGTACGGGCGAAAGGCTACACCTTC.

This clone turned up a few times. The V gene is TRBV6-1, the J gene TRBJ2-7; D is ambiguous. Germline V lookup: CDR1 MNHNS, CDR2 SASEGT. The V gene lost 0 bases and the J gene lost 5 bases, with 8 bases spanning the gap. This CDR3 comprises 13 residues. The CDR3 DNA reads as TGTGCCAGCAGTGAAGCCCCGATGGACGAGCAGTACTTC. Protein: CASSEAPMDEQYF.

This clone was observed a single time. The chain couples TRBV29-1 to TRBJ1-2, with D uncertain. The CDR3 has 16 residues. CDR1 is SQVTM and CDR2 is ANQGSEA in the germline V gene. The V end was cut by 4 bases, the J end by 0 bases, with 18 bases between. Written as DNA, the CDR3 is TGCAGCGTTGCCCGTCTGGACGGACCCCCTAACTATGGCTACACCTTC. Its translation is CSVARLDGPPNYGYTF.

This CDR3 reads CASRTGTGEETQYF. Written as DNA, the CDR3 is TGCGCCAGCCGGACCGGGACAGGAGAAGAGACCCAGTACTTC. This chain joins TRBV10-2 and TRBJ2-5; 8 positions match TRBD1. Losses at the gene ends were 8 bases for V and 3 bases for J; bases not matched to a gene: 8. The CDR3 runs to 14 residues. Looked up from germline, CDR1 is WSHSY and CDR2 is SAAADI.

The count of this clone is one. The rearrangement uses TRBV9 and TRBJ1-6; D unresolved. This CDR3 is 14 amino acids long. The ends were cut back, 3 bases at V and 0 bases at J, with 4 bases in the middle. Germline CDR1 SGDLS, CDR2 YYNGEE. Written as DNA, the CDR3 is TGTGCCAGCAGCGGGAGCTCCTATAATTCACCCCTCCACTTT. As protein: CASSGSSYNSPLHF.

The chain couples TRBV7-8 to TRBJ2-5; D remains ambiguous. The CDR3 has 16 amino acids. The V end lost 7 bases, the J end lost 2 bases, and 20 bases lay between the germline ends. Per the germline V gene, CDR1 is SGHVS and CDR2 is FQNEAQ. This CDR3 reads CASIRSTGDTQETQYF. In nucleotides, the CDR3 is TGTGCCAGCATTCGATCCACCGGCGACACACAAGAGACCCAGTACTTC.

The gene calls are TRBV5-5 and TRBJ1-1, with D maybe TRBD1 (5 bases). Germline CDR1 reads SGHKS; CDR2 reads YYEKEE (reference sequence). This CDR3 comprises 14 residues. With 1 base removed from V and 2 bases from J, the gap between germline ends came to 9 bases. The CDR3 sequence is CASSLYGHNTEAFF. Written as DNA, the CDR3 is TGTGCCAGCAGCTTGTACGGACATAACACTGAAGCTTTCTTT.

The chain employs TRBV5-1 and TRBJ2-7, with 9 bases that match TRBD1. The V and J ends lost 0 bases and 1 base, in that order; junction bases with no gene match: 2. This CDR3 spans 15 amino acids. Germline-derived CDR1 and CDR2 are SGHRS and YFSETQ. The CDR3 DNA is TGCGCCAGCAGCTTGGGACAGGGGGGGTCCTACGAGCAGTACTTC. Translating it yields CASSLGQGGSYEQYF.

This clone was recorded once. V and J are TRBV13 and TRBJ2-7; the D is unclear. CDR3 size: 12 residues. V was cut by 2 bases and J by 6 bases, with 8 bases left in between. The V gene's germline CDR1 is PRHDT and CDR2 FYEKMQ (reference sequence). DNA of the CDR3: TGTGCCAGCAGCTTATTGAAGGCCGAGCAGTACTTC. This gives the protein CASSLLKAEQYF.

V and J are TRBV28 and TRBJ2-3; D assignment may be TRBD1 or TRBD2 (5 bases each). The germline V gene encodes CDR1 MDHEN and CDR2 SYDVKM. The V end lost 6 bases, the J end lost 8 bases, and 12 bases lay between the germline ends. CDR3 length: 12 residues. The CDR3: CASRVPGGTQYF. The CDR3 DNA reads TGTGCCAGCAGGGTCCCTGGGGGTACGCAGTATTTT.

This rearrangement joins TRBV28 to TRBJ2-7; D may match TRBD1 or TRBD2 (5 bases each). The CDR3 spans 14 residues. V was pared by 5 bases and J by 5 bases, with 16 bases between. Germline loops: CDR1 MDHEN, CDR2 SYDVKM. CDR3 loop: CASSTGTDRNEQYF. The CDR3 DNA reads as TGTGCCAGCAGTACCGGGACCGACCGAAACGAGCAGTACTTC.

The rearrangement uses TRBV5-1 and TRBJ2-7; tentative D call: TRBD2 (7 bases). Germline-derived CDR1 and CDR2 are SGHRS and YFSETQ. The CDR3 runs 15 residues. V lost 7 bases to trimming and J lost 2 bases, with 19 bases between them. CDR3 nucleotide sequence: TGCGCCAGCGCCCGGGACTACCGGGACACCTACGAGCAGTACTTC. It specifies CASARDYRDTYEQYF.

The CDR3 loop reads CASTELGGRIGELFF. The CDR3 region has the DNA TGTGCCAGTACCGAACTGGGCGGGAGGATCGGGGAGCTGTTTTTT. This sequence joins TRBV19 and TRBJ2-2, with 8 bases identical to TRBD2. Germline trimming cut 7 bases from V and 7 bases from J; bases unmatched to any gene: 11. Germline assignment: CDR1 LNHDA and CDR2 SQIVND (reference sequence). CDR3 size: 15 residues. The variable domain in full, with the rest retrieved from reference TRBV19 and TRBJ2-2, is DGGITQSPKYLFRKEGQNVTLSCEQNLNHDAMYWYRQDPGQGLRLIYYSQIVNDFQKGDIAEGYSVSREKKESFPLTVTSAQKNPTAFYLCASTELGGRIGELFFGEGSRLTVL.

The V gene is TRBV3-1 (or the pseudogene TRBV3-2), the J gene TRBJ1-5; no firm D call. Germline V CDR1 and CDR2: LGHDT, YNNKEL (reference sequence). The ends were cut back, 1 base at V and 0 bases at J, with 4 bases in the middle. This CDR3 has 14 amino acids. This chain's CDR3 is CASSQAGSNQPQHF. CDR3 bases: TGTGCCAGCAGCCAAGCGGGTAGCAATCAGCCCCAGCATTTT.

V is TRBV6-5 and J is TRBJ1-2; D possibly corresponds to TRBD1 (5 bases). V was cut by 4 bases and J by 2 bases, with 11 bases left in between. CDR1 and CDR2 from the germline V gene are MNHEY and SVGAGI. The CDR3 has 14 amino acids. For the CDR3, the DNA is TGTGCCAGCAGTTCGGGACTCGTAAACTATGGCTACACCTTC. This sequence encodes CASSSGLVNYGYTF.

The rearrangement joins TRBV18 to TRBJ1-1; D is uncertain. The V and J ends lost 1 base and 4 bases respectively, with 16 bases between them. The CDR3 contains 16 residues. Per germline, CDR1 KGHSH and CDR2 LQKENI. CDR3 sequence: CASSPRSRAEGTEAFF. CDR3 nucleotides: TGTGCCAGCTCACCACGGTCAAGGGCTGAGGGCACTGAAGCTTTCTTT.

The chain recombines TRBV10-3 with TRBJ1-2; 8 nucleotides match TRBD1. The CDR3 spans 16 residues. Per the germline V gene, CDR1 is ENHRY and CDR2 is SYGVKD. The ends lost 6 bases at V and 1 base at J; junction bases unmatched: 10. Here the CDR3 DNA reads TGTGCCATCAGAAGGACAGGGACGCCGAGTAACTATGGCTACACCTTC. This gives the protein CAIRRTGTPSNYGYTF.

The chain combines TRBV30 with TRBJ1-6; no reliable D call. Germline CDR1 reads GTSNPN; CDR2 reads SVGIG (reference sequence). Deletions cut 4 bases from V and 10 bases from J, with 14 bases between. The CDR3 has 13 amino acids. This CDR3 reads CAWIEGVGSPLHF. In nucleotides, the CDR3 is TGTGCCTGGATCGAGGGAGTGGGATCACCCCTCCACTTT.

V and J are TRBV19 and TRBJ1-1; D is unresolved. This CDR3 region has 16 residues. With 5 bases removed from V and 3 bases from J, the gap between germline ends came to 19 bases. CDR1 is LNHDA, CDR2 SQIVND, per germline (reference sequence). DNA of the CDR3: TGTGCCAGTAGTGATTTTAGCCGGCCTCGGGACACTGAAGCTTTCTTT. It yields the protein CASSDFSRPRDTEAFF.

The rearrangement links TRBV28 to TRBJ2-5, with 7 bases that match TRBD2. The V and J ends lost 7 bases and 1 base, in that order; junction bases with no gene match: 6. This CDR3 contains 14 residues. The germline CDR1 and CDR2 sequences are MDHEN and SYDVKM. The CDR3 spells CASMGGRFQETQYF. CDR3 coding DNA: TGTGCCAGCATGGGGGGGAGATTCCAAGAGACCCAGTACTTC.

The CDR3 loop is CASSTGDLSTDTQYF. CDR3 nucleotide sequence: TGCGCCAGCAGCACCGGGGACTTGAGCACAGATACGCAGTATTTT. The chain combines TRBV5-1 with TRBJ2-3; D possibly corresponds to TRBD2 (6 bases). The germline CDR1 and CDR2 sequences are SGHRS and YFSETQ. Trimming stripped 4 bases from V and 0 bases from J, with 12 bases between. This CDR3 is 15 amino acids long. Full variable domain (outside the CDR3, taken from reference TRBV5-1 and TRBJ2-3): KAGVTQTPRYLIKTRGQQVTLSCSPISGHRSVSWYQQTPGQGLQFLFEYFSETQRNKGNFPGRFSGRQFSNSRSEMNVSTLELGDSALYLCASSTGDLSTDTQYFGPGTRLTVL.

The CDR3 DNA reads TGTGCCAGCAGCTTTAAGCGGGAGGACACCGGGGAGCTGTTTTTT. Its translation: CASSFKREDTGELFF. The V gene is TRBV7-9, the J gene TRBJ2-2, with 9 bases aligning to TRBD2. Per germline, CDR1 SEHNR and CDR2 FQNEAQ (reference sequence). V lost 3 bases, J lost 3 bases, and 2 bases stayed unmatched. The CDR3 spans 15 residues.

The chain has TRBV9 and TRBJ1-4; D remains ambiguous. Germline CDR1 is SGDLS and CDR2 is YYNGEE. V was shortened by 4 bases and J by 10 bases, with 20 bases between the two germline ends. The CDR3 length is 15 residues. The CDR3, as DNA: TGTGCCAGCAGCCCCGAAGATTTATCGAAGGGAAAACTGTTTTTT. This gives the protein CASSPEDLSKGKLFF.

This chain connects TRBV3-1 (or the pseudogene TRBV3-2) to TRBJ2-3; 14 nucleotides agree with TRBD2. Germline V lookup: CDR1 LGHDT, CDR2 YNNKEL (reference sequence). The junction had 4 bases not matched to a gene; V was cut back by 4 bases and J by 4 bases. The CDR3 consists of 16 residues. Here the CDR3 reads CASSPGTSGRSDTQYF. As DNA, the CDR3 is TGTGCCAGCAGCCCCGGGACTAGCGGGAGATCAGATACGCAGTATTTT.